This T cell receptor (beta chain) is from a study of T cell changes during pregnancy in multiple sclerosis. The protocol was immunoSEQ multiplex PCR, while the TCRdb copy is restricted to in-frame clones and leaves out a portion. The repertoire holds around 49,000 clones, with 92% as singletons. Germline loops: CDR1 MNHEY, CDR2 SMNVEV (reference sequence). The CDR3 is 18 amino acids. Losses at the gene ends were 5 bases for V and 8 bases for J; bases not matched to a gene: 23. This clone was seen just once. The TCR comes from a female donor in good health, enrolled as a control in a pregnancy study. The sample here was CD4+ T cells from peripheral blood mononuclear cells, taken after pregnancy. The chain links TRBV27 to TRBJ1-1, with 7 bases identical to TRBD1. The DNA for the CDR3 is TGTGCCAGCAGTCTGACAGGGTGGAGAGTAAAAGGGGGCGCAGAAGCTTTCTTT. Encoded protein: CASSLTGWRVKGGAEAFF.